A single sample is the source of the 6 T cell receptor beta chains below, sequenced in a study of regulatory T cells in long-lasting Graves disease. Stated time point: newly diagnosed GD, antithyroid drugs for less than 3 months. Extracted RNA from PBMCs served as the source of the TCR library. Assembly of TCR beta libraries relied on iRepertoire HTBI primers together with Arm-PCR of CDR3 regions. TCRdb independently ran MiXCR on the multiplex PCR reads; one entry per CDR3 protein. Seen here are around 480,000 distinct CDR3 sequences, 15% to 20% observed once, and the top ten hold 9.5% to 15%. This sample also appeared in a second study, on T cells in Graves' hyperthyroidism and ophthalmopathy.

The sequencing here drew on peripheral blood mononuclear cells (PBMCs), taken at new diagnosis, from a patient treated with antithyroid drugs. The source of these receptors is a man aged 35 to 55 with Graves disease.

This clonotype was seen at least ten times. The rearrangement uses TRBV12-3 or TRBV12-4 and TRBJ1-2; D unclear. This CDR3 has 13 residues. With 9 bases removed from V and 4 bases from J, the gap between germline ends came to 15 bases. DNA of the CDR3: TGTGCCAGTTGGGGTCTCGGAATCTATGGCTACACCTTC. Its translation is CASWGLGIYGYTF.

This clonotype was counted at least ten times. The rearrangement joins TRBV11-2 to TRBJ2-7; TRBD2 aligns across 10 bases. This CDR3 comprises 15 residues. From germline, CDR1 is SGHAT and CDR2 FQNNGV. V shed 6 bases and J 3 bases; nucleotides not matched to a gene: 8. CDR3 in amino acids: CASSPRTSGSYEQYF. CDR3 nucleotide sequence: TGTGCCAGCAGTCCCCGGACTAGCGGAAGCTACGAGCAGTACTTC.

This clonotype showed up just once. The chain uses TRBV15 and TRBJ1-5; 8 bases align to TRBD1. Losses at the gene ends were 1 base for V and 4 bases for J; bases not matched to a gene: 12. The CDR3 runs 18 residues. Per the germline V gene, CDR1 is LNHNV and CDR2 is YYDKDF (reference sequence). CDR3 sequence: CATSRGHWDRPRNQPQHF. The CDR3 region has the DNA TGTGCCACCAGCAGAGGCCATTGGGACAGGCCGAGGAATCAGCCCCAGCATTTT.

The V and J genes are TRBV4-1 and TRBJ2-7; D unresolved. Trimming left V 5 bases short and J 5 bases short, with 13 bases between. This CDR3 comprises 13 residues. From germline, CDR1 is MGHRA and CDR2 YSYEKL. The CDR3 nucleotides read TGCGCCAGCAGCGTACTGGAAAGGGACGAGCAGTACTTC. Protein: CASSVLERDEQYF.

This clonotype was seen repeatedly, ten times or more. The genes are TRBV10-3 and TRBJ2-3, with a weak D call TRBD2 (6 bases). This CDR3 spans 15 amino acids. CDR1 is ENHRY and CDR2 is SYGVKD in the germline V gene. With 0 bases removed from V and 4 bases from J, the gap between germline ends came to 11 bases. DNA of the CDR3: TGTGCCATCAGTGAGTCGGGCAGGGACTCAGATACGCAGTATTTT. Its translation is CAISESGRDSDTQYF.

The CDR3 DNA is TGTGCCAGCAGTGACACTAGCTCCGGGGATACGCAGTATTTT. Amino acid sequence: CASSDTSSGDTQYF. This rearrangement joins TRBV28 to TRBJ2-3; a weak D match, TRBD2 (6 bases). The ends were cut back, 5 bases at V and 6 bases at J, with 15 bases in the middle. Germline V gives CDR1 MDHEN, CDR2 SYDVKM. The CDR3 totals 14 residues.